This T cell receptor (beta chain) is drawn from a study of CD8 T cells in Susac syndrome. The authors reverse transcribed roughly 0.5 to 1 ug RNA with random hexamers. Coverage of TCR beta CDR3 amplification by immunoSEQ multiplex PCR extended to 54 Vbeta and 13 Jbeta. TCRdb independently ran MiXCR on the immunoSEQ multiplex PCR reads; one entry per CDR3 protein. The data hold around 190,000 distinct CDR3 sequences, with around 94% observed a single time. This CDR3 is 15 amino acids long. CDR1 is SEHNR, CDR2 FQNEAQ, per germline (reference sequence). V was clipped by 7 bases and J by 2 bases, with 18 bases between them.

The material sequenced was CD4+ T cells from PBMCs. The rearrangement joins TRBV7-9 to TRBJ2-7; the D call may be TRBD1 or TRBD2 (7 bases each). The clonotype comes from a human donor with Susac syndrome. The CDR3 DNA sequence: TGTGCCAGCACCCCACAGGGGACTATCCCCTACGAGCAGTACTTC. Its protein is CASTPQGTIPYEQYF.